The 27 T cell receptor beta chains presented below share a single source sample, sequenced in a study of CXCR3-negative and CXCR3-positive naive CD8 T cells. The TRB libraries of cDNA were built by UMI-labeled 5' RACE. TCRdb reprocessed the 5' RACE reads and reports one entry per CDR3 protein, with no DNA. Its clone listing holds roughly 8,300 distinct CDR3 sequences. Sequencing was performed on naive CXCR3- CD8+ T cells from blood. The subset here: CD45RO-CCR7+CD27+CD95- naive CD8+ T cells lacking CXCR3 (TNR3-). These receptors came from a human donor in good health. Some clones in this sample may be carry-over from other donors' samples.

This clonotype is deemed medium-sized by its frequency. This chain links TRBV12-3 or TRBV12-4 with TRBJ2-1. The CDR3 runs 16 residues. CDR3: CASSFPESTTNNEQFF.

Frequency places this clonotype as medium-sized. This chain links TRBV3-1 with TRBJ2-1. This CDR3 region has 15 residues. Germline loops: CDR1 LGHDT, CDR2 YNNKEL (reference sequence). The CDR3 spells CASSFDITSYNEQFF.

The chain employs TRBV11-1 and TRBJ2-1; with no DNA, the TCRdb D assignment of TRBD2 cannot be verified. Germline V gene data show CDR1 as SGHAT and CDR2 as FQDESV (reference sequence). This CDR3 spans 17 amino acids. The CDR3 sequence: CASSLATSSESAGEQFF.

The chain links TRBV2 to TRBJ2-7; TCRdb indicates TRBD2, and absent DNA this call remains unverified. Germline CDR1 is SNHLY and CDR2 is FYNNEI. The CDR3 runs to 11 residues. CDR3 region: CASRGGREQYF.

The genes are TRBV10-3 and TRBJ2-7; TCRdb gives TRBD1 as the D gene, but with no DNA this cannot be confirmed. This CDR3 has 13 amino acids. The germline CDR1 and CDR2 sequences are ENHRY and SYGVKD. CDR3: CATQSGTGYEQYF.

This chain connects TRBV29-1 to TRBJ2-1. This CDR3 has 12 amino acids. Germline loops: CDR1 SQVTM, CDR2 ANQGSEA. CDR3 sequence: CSVESNYNEQFF.

This clonotype ranks as medium-sized in terms of frequency. The gene calls are TRBV20-1 and TRBJ2-3; with no DNA, the TCRdb D assignment of TRBD1 cannot be verified. Germline lookup yields CDR1 DFQATT and CDR2 SNEGSKA (reference sequence). CDR3 length: 14 amino acids. The chain's CDR3 is CSARGWTGGDTQYF.

The gene calls are TRBV28 and TRBJ2-1; TCRdb proposes TRBD2, but this gene call is untestable without DNA. CDR1 MDHEN and CDR2 SYDVKM come from the germline V gene. This CDR3 contains 15 residues. CDR3 residues: CASSPLAEFGAEQFF.

CDR3 sequence: CASSWTGLVGAKNIQYF. V usage is TRBV7-2 and J usage is TRBJ2-4; absent DNA, TCRdb's TRBD1 call cannot be checked. The V gene's germline CDR1 is SGHTA and CDR2 FQGNSA. The length of the CDR3 is 17 residues.

The rearrangement uses TRBV10-3 and TRBJ2-5; TCRdb indicates TRBD1, and absent DNA this call remains unverified. Germline lookup yields CDR1 ENHRY and CDR2 SYGVKD. The CDR3 length is 15 residues. The CDR3 here is CAISGDDREQETQYF.

V usage is TRBV5-1 and J usage is TRBJ2-1. This CDR3 is built from 11 residues. CDR1 is SGHRS and CDR2 is YFSETQ in the germline V gene. The CDR3 spells CASTSGNEQFF.

Its frequency marks this clonotype as medium-sized. The chain has TRBV7-2 and TRBJ2-3; checking the TCRdb D call of TRBD2 is not possible without DNA. The V gene's germline CDR1 is SGHTA and CDR2 FQGNSA. The CDR3 is 16 amino acids. Here the CDR3 reads CASSFSGGLADHTQYF.

The V and J genes are TRBV11-2 and TRBJ1-1; TCRdb lists TRBD1, though no DNA is available to test this call. There are 13 residues in the CDR3. Germline-derived CDR1 and CDR2 are SGHAT and FQNNGV. CDR3 sequence: CASSLEAHTEAFF.

V usage is TRBV4-3 and J usage is TRBJ1-1; TCRdb outputs TRBD1, but without DNA this stays unchecked. The CDR3 spans 16 residues. Germline CDR1 and CDR2: LGHNA and YSLEER. CDR3 residues: CASSQDLSRGGTEAFF.

The chain uses TRBV7-9 and TRBJ2-2. The CDR3 spans 13 residues. Germline V gene lookup returns CDR1 SEHNR and CDR2 FQNEAQ (reference sequence). CDR3 region: CASSLSGPGELFF.

The CDR3 region is CSVEAGAGANVLTF. The chain combines TRBV29-1 with TRBJ2-6; TCRdb's D gene call, TRBD1, goes unchecked for lack of DNA. The CDR3 totals 14 residues. CDR1 is SQVTM and CDR2 is ANQGSEA in the germline V gene.

The chain joins TRBV28 to TRBJ2-1; no DNA is available, so the TRBD2 call from TCRdb remains unchecked. This CDR3 has 16 amino acids. Germline values: CDR1 MDHEN, CDR2 SYDVKM. CDR3: CASSLWASGRVDEQFF.

V is TRBV20-1 and J is TRBJ2-7; TCRdb names TRBD1, which stays unverified in the absence of DNA. Germline CDR1 is DFQATT and CDR2 is SNEGSKA (reference sequence). CDR3 length equals 16 residues. CDR3 residues: CSARSRTRPSDYEQYF.

This clonotype shows up as medium-sized by frequency. The gene calls are TRBV9 and TRBJ2-5; TCRdb's assignment of TRBD2 cannot be checked, as there is no DNA. Germline CDR1 reads SGDLS; CDR2 reads YYNGEE. This CDR3 is built from 14 residues. CDR3 amino acids: CASSAELAKETQYF.

Judged by frequency, this clonotype is medium-sized (0.01 to 0.1%). The chain links TRBV6-5 to TRBJ2-2; TCRdb names TRBD2, which stays unverified in the absence of DNA. This CDR3 region has 19 residues. The germline gives CDR1 MNHEY, CDR2 SVGAGI. This chain's CDR3 is CASSYRRATSGRDTGELFF.

The V and J genes are TRBV7-9 and TRBJ2-1; the D call from TCRdb, TRBD1, cannot be confirmed without DNA. The CDR3 spans 15 residues. Looked up from germline, CDR1 is SEHNR and CDR2 is FQNEAQ (reference sequence). CDR3 loop: CASSQSGTGGDEQFF. The full variable domain, completed using reference TRBV7-9 and TRBJ2-1, is DTGVSQNPRHKITKRGQNVTFRCDPISEHNRLYWYRQTLGQGPEFLTYFQNEAQLEKSRLLSDRFSAERPKGSFSTLEIQRTEQGDSAMYLCASSQSGTGGDEQFFGPGTRLTVL.

The rearrangement links TRBV4-1 to TRBJ1-6; the TRBD1 assignment by TCRdb is unverifiable without DNA. This CDR3 has 15 amino acids. Per germline, CDR1 MGHRA and CDR2 YSYEKL. The CDR3 protein is CASSQAGAYNSPLHF.

This clonotype is deemed medium-sized by its frequency. This CDR3 is CSARDQEGPSYTF. This chain links TRBV20-1 with TRBJ1-2. The CDR3 is 13 amino acids. The germline V gene encodes CDR1 DFQATT and CDR2 SNEGSKA (reference sequence).

The chain employs TRBV5-1 and TRBJ2-7; TCRdb's D call of TRBD2 is untestable without DNA. Germline CDR1 reads SGHRS; CDR2 reads YFSETQ. CDR3 size: 13 residues. The CDR3 loop is CASSSGISYEQYF.

Judged by frequency, this clonotype is medium-sized. J is TRBJ1-1 and V is TRBV19; the TCRdb D gene call, TRBD1, has no DNA to confirm it. This CDR3 comprises 16 residues. Germline CDR1 LNHDA, CDR2 SQIVND (reference sequence). The CDR3 is CASTLGTGVLNTEAFF. The variable domain in full, completed from reference TRBV19 and TRBJ1-1, reads DGGITQSPKYLFRKEGQNVTLSCEQNLNHDAMYWYRQDPGQGLRLIYYSQIVNDFQKGDIAEGYSVSREKKESFPLTVTSAQKNPTAFYLCASTLGTGVLNTEAFFGQGTRLTVV.

This chain connects TRBV10-3 to TRBJ2-3. The CDR3 consists of 15 residues. In germline, CDR1 is ENHRY, CDR2 SYGVKD. The CDR3 loop is CAISESLSSTDTQYF.

CDR3 region: CSVYHRQGITGVATDTQYF. This rearrangement joins TRBV29-1 to TRBJ2-3; the TCRdb D gene call, TRBD1, has no DNA to confirm it. Germline V gives CDR1 SQVTM, CDR2 ANQGSEA. The length of the CDR3 is 19 residues.